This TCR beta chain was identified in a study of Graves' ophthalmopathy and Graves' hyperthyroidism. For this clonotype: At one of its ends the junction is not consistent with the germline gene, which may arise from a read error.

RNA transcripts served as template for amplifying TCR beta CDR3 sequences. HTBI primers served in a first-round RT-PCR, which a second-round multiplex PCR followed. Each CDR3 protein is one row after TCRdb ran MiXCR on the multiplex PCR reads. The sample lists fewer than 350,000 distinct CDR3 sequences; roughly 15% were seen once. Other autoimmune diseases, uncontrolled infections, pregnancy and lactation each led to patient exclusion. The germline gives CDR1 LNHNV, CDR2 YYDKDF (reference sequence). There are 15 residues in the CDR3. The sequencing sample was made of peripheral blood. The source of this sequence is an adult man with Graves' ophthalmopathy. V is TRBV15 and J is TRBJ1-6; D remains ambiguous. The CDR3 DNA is TGTGTCACCAGCAGAGACGGGGCCTATAATTCACCCCTCCACTTT. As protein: CVTSRDGAYNSPLHF.